This T cell receptor beta chain is from a study of blood T cell repertoires in COVID-19 (dated by TCRdb to the early 2020s). With respect to the entire study: The collaborator samples originated in the United States, Italy and Spain and spanned the acute and convalescent phases of COVID-19. The material from the prospective study consisted of cDNA or gDNA derived from T cells, B-cell-depleted T cells, or PBMCs. Deeply sampled blood TCRbeta repertoires from subjects exposed to, actively infected with, or recovered from COVID-19 were included in the dataset. The repertoires were released in a freely available public database meant as a resource for research on the immune response to SARS-CoV-2. Samples came from the ongoing ImmuneRACE study (first 160 participants) plus 1,254 subjects from 6 global collaborators. Nearly every sample came with metadata listing a de-identified subject ID, COVID-19 status, age in years and sex. HLA class I and class II types, where available, came from metadata supplied by the sample provider rather than from assay-based typing.

The germline V end is reduced by 5 bases and the J end by 2 bases; junction bases left unmatched: 8. The germline V gene yields SGHVS for CDR1 and FQNEAQ for CDR2. The CDR3 has 18 amino acids, counting the end cysteine and phenylalanine. Only CDR3 DNA remains: 54 bases, in frame from the first base. TCRbeta CDR3 regions were amplified from genomic DNA by means of the immunoSEQ Assay, a bias-controlled multiplex PCR. Regarding the original processing steps: The number of nucleated cells in each sample was estimated by amplification of reference gene primers within the assay. To quantify the absolute abundance of each unique TCRbeta CDR3 rearrangement, sequence reads were collapsed and filtered. For each sample, productive Simpson clonality was calculated as the square root of Simpson's diversity index across productive rearrangements. TCRdb holds this immuneACCESS table with in-frame rearrangements only. Some clones are missing; in checked studies, unresolved V genes explain under half, and the rest has no known cause. D and trimming were read from the DNA, whereas the V and J calls and clone size are those reported in that table. The sample includes 120,000 or so clones, with about four fifths observed a single time. The ten largest clones capture roughly 4.3% of the sample.

Each collaborating institution followed its own protocols to collect whole blood in K2EDTA tubes. For TCRbeta analysis, collaborator samples were shipped as frozen whole blood, as isolated PBMCs, or as DNA extracted from either sample type. Concerning this clone: What antigen it recognizes has not been identified. No qualities accompany the bases; no much larger clone lies one base away.

Results the study describes overall, beyond this receptor: The amount of clinical and demographic metadata varied by source and participant and was provided uncurated.

The receptor comes from a woman aged 70-85 years with acute or convalescent COVID-19. The sequenced material came from peripheral blood. The chain joins TRBV7-8 to TRBJ2-2, with 13 junctional bases fitting TRBD2. CDR3 reads: CASSAGLAGDRNTGELFF. The DNA sequence reads TGTGCCAGCAGCGCCGGACTAGCGGGGGACAGAAACACCGGGGAGCTGTTTTTT.